This TCR beta chain stems from a study of blood T cell repertoires in COVID-19. Background on the study: Some COVID-19 samples were acute and others convalescent; all came from the United States, Italy and Spain. The cDNA or gDNA used as material had been derived from T cells, B-cell-depleted T cells, or PBMCs.

Authors' methods: Quantification of nucleated cells was approximated via reference gene primer amplification. Assay: immunoSEQ multiplex PCR; the TCRdb copy retains only in-frame clones and omits some. D and trimming were read from the DNA, whereas the V and J calls and clone size are those reported in that table. This repertoire shows around 150,000 clones, more than 75% found once; its top ten account for 4% to 4.5%. Germline V gene sequence: CDR1 LNHDA, CDR2 SQIVND (reference sequence). Trimming removed 1 base from V and 7 bases from J; junction bases left unmatched: 5. CDR3 length: 15 amino acids.

Sequencing input: peripheral blood. This TCR was recovered from a woman between 40 and 55 years old with acute or convalescent COVID-19. This rearrangement joins TRBV19 to TRBJ2-1, with 9 bases aligning to TRBD2. CDR3 sequence: CASSIGRGGANEQFF. CDR3 DNA sequence: TGTGCCAGTAGTATAGGTCGCGGGGGGGCAAATGAGCAGTTCTTC.